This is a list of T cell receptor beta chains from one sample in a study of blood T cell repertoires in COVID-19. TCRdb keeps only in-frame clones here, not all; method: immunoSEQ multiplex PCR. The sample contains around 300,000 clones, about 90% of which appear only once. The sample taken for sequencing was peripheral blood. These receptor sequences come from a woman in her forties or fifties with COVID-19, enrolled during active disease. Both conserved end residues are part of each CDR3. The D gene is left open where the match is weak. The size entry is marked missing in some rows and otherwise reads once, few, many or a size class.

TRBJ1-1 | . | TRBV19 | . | CASSPTKIGSAFF | TGTGCCAGTAGCCCGACAAAAATTGGCAGCGCTTTCTTT
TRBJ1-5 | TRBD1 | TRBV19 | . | CASRDRGGHQPQHF | TGTGCCAGTAGAGACAGGGGGGGGCATCAGCCCCAGCATTTT
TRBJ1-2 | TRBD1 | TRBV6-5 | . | CASRDRSLPNYGYTF | TGTGCCAGCAGGGACAGGTCCCTACCTAACTATGGCTACACCTTC
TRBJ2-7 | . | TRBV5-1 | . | CASSPGWEQYF | TGCGCCAGCAGCCCAGGGTGGGAGCAGTACTTC
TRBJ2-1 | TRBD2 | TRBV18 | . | CASSPRGLASSYNEQFF | TGTGCCAGCTCACCAAGGGGACTAGCGAGTTCCTACAATGAGCAGTTCTTC
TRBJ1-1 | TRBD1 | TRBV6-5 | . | CASRTGALNTEAFF | TGTGCCAGCAGGACAGGGGCGCTGAACACTGAAGCTTTCTTT
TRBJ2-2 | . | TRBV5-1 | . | CASSGQGNTGELFF | TGCGCCAGCAGCGGCCAGGGGAACACCGGGGAGCTGTTTTTT
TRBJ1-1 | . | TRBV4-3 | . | CASSQAGTGNTEAFF | TGCGCCAGCAGCCAAGCCGGGACTGGGAACACTGAAGCTTTCTTT
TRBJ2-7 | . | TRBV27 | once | CASSFDAGYEQYF | TGTGCCAGCAGTTTTGATGCGGGGTACGAGCAGTACTTC
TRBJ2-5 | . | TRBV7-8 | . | CASSSGNPIQETQYF | TGTGCCAGCAGCTCCGGGAACCCGATTCAAGAGACCCAGTACTTC
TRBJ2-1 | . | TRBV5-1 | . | CASSLKELSNEQFF | TGCGCCAGCAGCCTCAAGGAGTTATCGAATGAGCAGTTCTTC
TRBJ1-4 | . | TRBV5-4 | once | CASSPDRSNEKLFF | TGTGCCAGCAGCCCGGACAGATCTAATGAAAAACTGTTTTTT
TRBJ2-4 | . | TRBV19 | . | CASSIDLWGVGAKNIQYF | TGTGCCAGTAGTATAGATCTGTGGGGGGTTGGGGCCAAAAACATTCAGTACTTC
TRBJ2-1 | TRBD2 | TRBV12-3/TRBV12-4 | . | CASSWTSGEFF | TGTGCCAGCAGTTGGACTAGCGGGGAGTTCTTC
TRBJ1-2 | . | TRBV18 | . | CASSSPVTDRNYGYTF | TGTGCCAGCTCCTCACCGGTCACAGATCGTAACTATGGCTACACCTTC
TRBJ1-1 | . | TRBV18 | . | CASSRRENTEAFF | TGTGCCAGCTCTCGCCGGGAGAACACTGAAGCTTTCTTT
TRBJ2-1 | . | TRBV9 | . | CASSPALGGSSYNEQFF | TGTGCCAGCAGCCCCGCCCTCGGTGGGAGCTCCTACAATGAGCAGTTCTTC
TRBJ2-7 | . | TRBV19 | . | CASTRGRNVYEQYF | TGTGCCAGTACCCGAGGGAGGAATGTCTACGAGCAGTACTTC
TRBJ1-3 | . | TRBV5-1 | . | CASSLDPGSGNTIYF | TGCGCCAGCAGCTTGGACCCAGGCTCTGGAAACACCATATATTTT
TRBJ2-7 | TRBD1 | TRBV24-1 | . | CATSDSTGGLYEQYF | TGTGCCACCAGTGATTCGACAGGGGGGCTATACGAGCAGTACTTC
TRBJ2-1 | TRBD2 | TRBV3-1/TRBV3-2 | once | CASSQSTGTSGGGSPYNEQFF | TGTGCCAGCAGCCAAAGTACCGGGACTAGCGGGGGAGGGTCTCCCTACAATGAGCAGTTCTTC
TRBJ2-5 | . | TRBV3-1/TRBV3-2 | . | CASSHLATAETQYF | TGTGCCAGCAGCCACCTAGCGACGGCGGAGACCCAGTACTTC
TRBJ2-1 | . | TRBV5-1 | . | CASSLAGATGSEQFF | TGCGCCAGCAGCTTGGCCGGTGCAACGGGGAGTGAGCAGTTCTTC
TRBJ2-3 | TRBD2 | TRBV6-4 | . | CASSVTISGLTDTQYF | TGTGCCAGCAGTGTTACCATTAGCGGGTTGACAGATACGCAGTATTTT
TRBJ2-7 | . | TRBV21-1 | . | CASRAGTGSYEQYF | TGTGCCAGCAGGGCCGGGACAGGGTCCTACGAGCAGTACTTC
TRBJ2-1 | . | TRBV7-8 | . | CASSLGLGLDNEQFF | TGTGCCAGCAGCTTAGGGCTAGGACTCGACAATGAGCAGTTCTTC